Below, 19 T cell receptor beta chains from the same sample are listed, as sequenced in a study of cytotoxic CD8 clonotypes in ibrutinib-treated CLL. The data were produced by immunoSEQ multiplex PCR, yet TCRdb's version contains in-frame clones alone and is incomplete. The sample comprises tens of thousands of clones, 65% to 70% of which are singletons, and roughly 6.9% rests with the top ten. This sample comprised PBMCs, obtained at disease progression, from a patient treated with ibrutinib. The receptors here all came from a human donor with chronic lymphocytic leukemia.

The chain has TRBV5-5 and TRBJ2-7; 9 nucleotides align to TRBD1. V shed 2 bases and J 3 bases; nucleotides not matched to a gene: 3. The CDR3 consists of 14 residues. Germline V lookup: CDR1 SGHKS, CDR2 YYEKEE (reference sequence). For the CDR3, the DNA is TGTGCCAGCAGCTTCCGGACAGGGGTCTACGAGCAGTACTTC. Its protein product is CASSFRTGVYEQYF.

The chain employs TRBV11-1 and TRBJ1-1, with TRBD1 matching 7 bases. The V segment lost 6 bases and the J segment 1 base; nucleotides outside the gene matches: 8. Germline CDR1 is SGHAT and CDR2 is FQDESV (reference sequence). The CDR3 runs to 15 residues. CDR3 nucleotides: TGTGCCAGCAGTTACGAGGGGGCGACGAACACTGAAGCTTTCTTT. It translates to CASSYEGATNTEAFF.

The J gene is TRBJ2-2, the V gene TRBV5-8, with D uncertain. The CDR3 has 13 amino acids. V lost 5 bases and J 5 bases, leaving 10 bases between the germline ends. Germline V gene data show CDR1 as SGHTS and CDR2 as YDEGEE. In DNA, the CDR3 is TGTGCCAGCAGGCGGCTTGCGACCGGGGAGCTGTTTTTT. Amino acids: CASRRLATGELFF.

This chain links TRBV30 with TRBJ2-7; 11 bases match TRBD2. The CDR3 spans 16 residues. Losses at the gene ends were 4 bases for V and 2 bases for J; bases not matched to a gene: 10. Per germline, CDR1 GTSNPN and CDR2 SVGIG (reference sequence). CDR3 DNA: TGTGCCTGGACTGCTAGCGGGAGGAACTCGGCCTACGAGCAGTACTTC. Translating it yields CAWTASGRNSAYEQYF.

The rearrangement links TRBV15 to TRBJ1-6; D uncertain. CDR3 length: 14 amino acids. The V end lost 5 bases, the J end lost 0 bases, and 5 bases lay between the germline ends. CDR1 LNHNV and CDR2 YYDKDF come from the germline V gene (reference sequence). For the CDR3, the DNA is TGTGCCACCAGCCCTTTCTCCTATAATTCACCCCTCCACTTT. It translates to CATSPFSYNSPLHF.

This sequence joins TRBV7-9 and TRBJ1-1; a weak D match, TRBD1 (5 bases). Trimming shortened V by 3 bases and J by 1 base, and 9 bases separated the two germline ends. The CDR3 totals 14 residues. Germline-derived CDR1 and CDR2 are SEHNR and FQNEAQ (reference sequence). The CDR3 nucleotides read TGTGCCAGCAGCTTCGGGGGTGCGAACACTGAAGCTTTCTTT. Translation: CASSFGGANTEAFF.

The chain combines TRBV19 with TRBJ2-7; 8 positions agree with TRBD1. The CDR3 runs to 16 residues. Trimming cost V 3 bases and J 0 bases; bases outside gene matches: 7. Germline-derived CDR1 and CDR2 are LNHDA and SQIVND (reference sequence). DNA for the CDR3: TGTGCCAGTAGTATTCTTCGGACAGGGTACTCCTACGAGCAGTACTTC. Translating gives CASSILRTGYSYEQYF.

V gene TRBV28 combines with J gene TRBJ2-5; 8 nucleotides line up with TRBD1. Germline V CDR1 and CDR2: MDHEN, SYDVKM. V gave up 6 bases and J gave up 4 bases; unmatched junction bases: 4. CDR3 length equals 13 residues. CDR3 sequence: CASRRTGLETQYF. DNA for the CDR3: TGTGCCAGCAGGAGGACAGGGCTAGAGACCCAGTACTTC.

The CDR3 spells CASSLERGTNEKLFF. The CDR3 DNA reads TGTGCCAGCAGCTTAGAACGGGGTACTAATGAAAAACTGTTTTTT. The rearrangement links TRBV7-8 to TRBJ1-4, with no clear D. The CDR3 totals 15 residues. V was trimmed by 1 base and J by 2 bases, leaving 8 bases between them. CDR1 is SGHVS and CDR2 is FQNEAQ in the germline V gene.

The J gene is TRBJ2-7, the V gene TRBV27; 14 positions agree with TRBD2. In germline, CDR1 is MNHEY, CDR2 SMNVEV (reference sequence). This CDR3 is built from 16 residues. The J segment lost 5 bases and the V segment lost 5 bases, leaving 8 bases of the junction unmatched. CDR3 protein: CASSLYPGLAGDEQYF. The CDR3 nucleotides are TGTGCCAGCAGTCTATACCCGGGACTAGCGGGAGACGAGCAGTACTTC.

The chain is built from TRBV7-6 and TRBJ2-1; D gene unclear. Trimming stripped 1 base from V and 8 bases from J, with 3 bases between. The germline V gene encodes CDR1 SGHVS and CDR2 FNYEAQ. There are 11 residues in the CDR3. DNA of the CDR3: TGTGCCAGCAGCTTAGGGGATGAGCAGTTCTTC. Its translation is CASSLGDEQFF.

The chain carries TRBV5-8 and TRBJ2-2; the D is unclear. CDR1 and CDR2 from the germline V gene are SGHTS and YDEGEE. V was cut by 0 bases and J by 5 bases, with 8 bases left in between. The CDR3 runs to 14 residues. CDR3 nucleotide sequence: TGTGCCAGCAGCTTGGTCCACACGACCGGGGAGCTGTTTTTT. It specifies CASSLVHTTGELFF.

This rearrangement joins TRBV28 to TRBJ2-3, with D hard to call. The CDR3 sequence is 12 residues long. The germline V and J ends were trimmed by 2 bases and 5 bases, with 5 bases remaining between them. Germline CDR1 reads MDHEN; CDR2 reads SYDVKM. CDR3 nucleotides: TGTGCCAGCAGTTTAACGCGAGATACGCAGTATTTT. This encodes CASSLTRDTQYF.

The chain couples TRBV11-2 to TRBJ1-2; 8 nucleotides match TRBD1. The CDR3 has 14 amino acids. Per the germline V gene, CDR1 is SGHAT and CDR2 is FQNNGV. V was clipped by 5 bases and J by 4 bases; unmatched bases: 6. The CDR3 protein is CASSPGTGIYGYTF. CDR3 nucleotide sequence: TGTGCCAGCAGCCCCGGGACAGGAATCTATGGCTACACCTTC.

This chain connects TRBV30 to TRBJ2-1; 7 bases are shared with TRBD2. Germline values: CDR1 GTSNPN, CDR2 SVGIG (reference sequence). This CDR3 spans 13 amino acids. The V gene end was trimmed by 2 bases and the J gene end by 5 bases; junction bases not matched to a gene: 3. In DNA form, the CDR3 reads TGTGCCTGGAGTCCCGGGACTAACAATGAGCAGTTCTTC. Translated: CAWSPGTNNEQFF.

The rearrangement links TRBV29-1 to TRBJ1-2, with 9 bases lining up with TRBD1. CDR1 and CDR2 (germline): SQVTM, ANQGSEA. The CDR3 consists of 13 residues. The V and J ends lost 6 bases and 5 bases, in that order; junction bases with no gene match: 7. CDR3 in DNA: TGCAGCGTCCTAAGGGGGACAGGGTATGGCTACACCTTC. Translating it yields CSVLRGTGYGYTF.

This rearrangement joins TRBV2 to TRBJ1-4; weak D call: TRBD1 (6 bases). This CDR3 region has 15 residues. V was clipped by 4 bases and J by 4 bases, with 13 bases between them. The V gene's germline CDR1 is SNHLY and CDR2 FYNNEI. This CDR3 is CASSATQGINEKLFF. CDR3 nucleotide sequence: TGTGCCAGCAGTGCTACGCAGGGGATTAATGAAAAACTGTTTTTT. The full variable domain, with the rest looked up from reference TRBV2 and TRBJ1-4, is EPEVTQTPSHQVTQMGQEVILRCVPISNHLYFYWYRQILGQKVEFLVSFYNNEISEKSEIFDDQFSVERPDGSNFTLKIRSTKLEDSAMYFCASSATQGINEKLFFGSGTQLSVL.

This chain joins TRBV4-3 and TRBJ1-3; no clear D gene. CDR3 length equals 16 residues. Trimming cost V 0 bases and J 2 bases, with 11 bases left between them. Germline V gives CDR1 LGHNA, CDR2 YSLEER. CDR3 nucleotides: TGCGCCAGCAGCCAAGAAGTAGGTGGGCCTGGAAACACCATATATTTT. Protein sequence: CASSQEVGGPGNTIYF.

The chain joins TRBV29-1 to TRBJ1-2; D remains ambiguous. CDR3 length: 11 residues. V was pared by 3 bases and J by 3 bases, with 5 bases between. Germline CDR1 and CDR2: SQVTM and ANQGSEA. CDR3 in DNA: TGCAGCGTTGACCAAGACTATGGCTACACCTTC. Its translation is CSVDQDYGYTF.